This TCR beta chain was sequenced for a study of T cells in Graves' hyperthyroidism and ophthalmopathy. Clinical symptoms, serum thyroxine and TRAb, thyroid ultrasound and orbital computed tomography were used for the diagnoses. To note about this clonotype: A read error is possible here, since a much larger clone lies one base away.

Trimming left V 10 bases short and J 0 bases short, with 16 bases between. Looked up from germline, CDR1 is MNHEY and CDR2 is SVGEGT. The CDR3 is made up of 15 amino acids. Researchers amplified the TCR beta CDR3 regions from RNA transcripts. Researchers ran a first-round RT-PCR on the TCR CDR3 using the HTBI primer set. TCRdb reanalysed the multiplex PCR reads using MiXCR and keeps one entry per CDR3 protein. The sample holds 500,000 to 550,000 distinct CDR3 sequences, approximately 20% seen once. The chain is built from TRBV6-2 or TRBV6-3 and TRBJ2-1; D is unclear. This TCR derives from a man aged 40-55 years with Graves' ophthalmopathy. Sample: blood. CDR3 sequence (DNA): TGTGCCAACAGCCCCCTAGTGATCTCCTACAATGAGCAGTTCTTC. The encoded protein is CANSPLVISYNEQFF.